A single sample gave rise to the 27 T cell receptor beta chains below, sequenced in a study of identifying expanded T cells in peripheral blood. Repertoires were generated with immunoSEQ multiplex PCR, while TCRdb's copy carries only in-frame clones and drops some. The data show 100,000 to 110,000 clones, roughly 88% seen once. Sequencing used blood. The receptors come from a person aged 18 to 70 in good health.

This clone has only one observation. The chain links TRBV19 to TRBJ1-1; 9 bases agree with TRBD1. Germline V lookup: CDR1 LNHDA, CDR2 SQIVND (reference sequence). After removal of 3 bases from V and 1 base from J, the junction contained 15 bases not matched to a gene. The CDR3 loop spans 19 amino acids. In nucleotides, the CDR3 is TGTGCCAGTAGTATGGGGTCCGGGACAGGGCACCTTGAGAACACTGAAGCTTTCTTT. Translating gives CASSMGSGTGHLENTEAFF.

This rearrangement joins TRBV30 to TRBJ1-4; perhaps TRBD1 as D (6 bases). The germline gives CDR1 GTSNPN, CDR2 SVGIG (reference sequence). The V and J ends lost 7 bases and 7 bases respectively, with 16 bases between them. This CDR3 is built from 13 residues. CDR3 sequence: CASQLAGAEKLFF. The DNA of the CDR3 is TGTGCCTCCCAATTGGCGGGGGCTGAAAAACTGTTTTTT.

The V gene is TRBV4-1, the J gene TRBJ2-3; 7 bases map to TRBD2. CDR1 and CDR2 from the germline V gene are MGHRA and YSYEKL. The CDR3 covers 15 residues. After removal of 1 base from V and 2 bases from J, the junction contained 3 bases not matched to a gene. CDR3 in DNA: TGCGCCAGCAGCCAAGTTCGGGGGGTCACAGATACGCAGTATTTT. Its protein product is CASSQVRGVTDTQYF.

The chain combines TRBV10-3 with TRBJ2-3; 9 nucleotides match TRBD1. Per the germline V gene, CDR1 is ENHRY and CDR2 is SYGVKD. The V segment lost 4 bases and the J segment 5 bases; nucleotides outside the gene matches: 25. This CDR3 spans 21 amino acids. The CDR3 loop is CAISVTSGQGYGGTGRDTQYF. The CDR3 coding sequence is TGTGCCATCAGTGTGACTTCGGGACAGGGATATGGCGGGACGGGGAGAGATACGCAGTATTTT.

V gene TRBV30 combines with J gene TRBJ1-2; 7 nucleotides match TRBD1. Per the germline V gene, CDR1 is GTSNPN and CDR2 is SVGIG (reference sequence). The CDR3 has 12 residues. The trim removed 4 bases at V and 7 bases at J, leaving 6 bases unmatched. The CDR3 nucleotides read TGTGCCTGGAAACAGGGGACCCTTGGCTACACCTTC. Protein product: CAWKQGTLGYTF.

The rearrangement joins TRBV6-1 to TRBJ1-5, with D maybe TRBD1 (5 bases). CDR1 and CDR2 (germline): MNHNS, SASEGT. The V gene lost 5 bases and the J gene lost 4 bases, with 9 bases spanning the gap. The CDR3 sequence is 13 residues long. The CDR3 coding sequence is TGTGCCAGCAGTAAGGGGAATAATCAGCCCCAGCATTTT. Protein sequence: CASSKGNNQPQHF.

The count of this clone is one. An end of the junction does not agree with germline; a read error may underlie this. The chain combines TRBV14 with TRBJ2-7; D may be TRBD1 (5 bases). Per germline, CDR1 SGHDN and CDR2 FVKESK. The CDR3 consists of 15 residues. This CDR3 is CAGSQQGVSSYEQYF. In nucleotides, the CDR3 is TGTGCCGGCAGCCAACAAGGGGTGAGCTCCTACGAGCAGTACTTC.

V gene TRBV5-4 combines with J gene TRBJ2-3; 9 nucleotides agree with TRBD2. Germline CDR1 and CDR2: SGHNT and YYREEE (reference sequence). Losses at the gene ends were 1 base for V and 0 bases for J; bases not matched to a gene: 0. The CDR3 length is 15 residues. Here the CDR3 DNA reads TGTGCCAGCAGCTTGACTAGCGGGAGCACAGATACGCAGTATTTT. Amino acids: CASSLTSGSTDTQYF.

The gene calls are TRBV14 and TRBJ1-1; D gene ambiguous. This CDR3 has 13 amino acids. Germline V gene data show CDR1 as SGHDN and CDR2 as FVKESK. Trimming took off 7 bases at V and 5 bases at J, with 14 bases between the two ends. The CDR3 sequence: CASTPGMRTEAFF. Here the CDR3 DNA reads TGTGCCAGCACCCCGGGGATGAGAACTGAAGCTTTCTTT. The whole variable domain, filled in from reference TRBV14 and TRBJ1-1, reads EAGVTQFPSHSVIEKGQTVTLRCDPISGHDNLYWYRRVMGKEIKFLLHFVKESKQDESGMPNNRFLAERTGGTYSTLKVQPAELEDSGVYFCASTPGMRTEAFFGQGTRLTVV.

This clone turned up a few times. The CDR3 nucleotides read TGCAGCGTTGATTGGGGGGCAGATACGCAGTATTTT. Translating it yields CSVDWGADTQYF. The chain has TRBV29-1 and TRBJ2-3; D is possibly TRBD2 (6 bases). Deletions cut 3 bases from V and 4 bases from J, with 8 bases between. The germline V gene has CDR1 SQVTM and CDR2 ANQGSEA. The CDR3 has 12 residues.

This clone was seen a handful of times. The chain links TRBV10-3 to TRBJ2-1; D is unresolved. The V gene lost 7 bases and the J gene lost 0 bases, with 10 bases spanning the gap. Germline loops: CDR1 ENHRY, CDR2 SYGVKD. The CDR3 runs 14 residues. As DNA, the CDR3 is TGTGCCATCAATCCGCGGAACTCCTACAATGAGCAGTTCTTC. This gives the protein CAINPRNSYNEQFF.

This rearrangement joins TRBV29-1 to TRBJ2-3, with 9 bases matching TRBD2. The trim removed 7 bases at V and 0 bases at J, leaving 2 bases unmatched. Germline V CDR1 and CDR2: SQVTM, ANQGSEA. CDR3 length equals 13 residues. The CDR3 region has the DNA TGCAGCGCCCTAGCGGGGAGCACAGATACGCAGTATTTT. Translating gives CSALAGSTDTQYF.

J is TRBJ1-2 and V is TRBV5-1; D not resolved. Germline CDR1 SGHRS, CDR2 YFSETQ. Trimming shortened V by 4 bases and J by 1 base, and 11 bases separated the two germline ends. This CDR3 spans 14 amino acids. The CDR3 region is CASSLTTVNYGYTF. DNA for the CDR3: TGCGCCAGCAGCCTTACCACAGTTAACTATGGCTACACCTTC.

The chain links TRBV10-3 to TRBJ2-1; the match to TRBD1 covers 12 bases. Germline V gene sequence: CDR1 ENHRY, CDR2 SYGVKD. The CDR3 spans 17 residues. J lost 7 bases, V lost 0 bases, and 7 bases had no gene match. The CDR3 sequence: CAISESTGTGGRNEQFF. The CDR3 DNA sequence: TGTGCCATCAGTGAGTCCACCGGGACAGGGGGCAGGAATGAGCAGTTCTTC.

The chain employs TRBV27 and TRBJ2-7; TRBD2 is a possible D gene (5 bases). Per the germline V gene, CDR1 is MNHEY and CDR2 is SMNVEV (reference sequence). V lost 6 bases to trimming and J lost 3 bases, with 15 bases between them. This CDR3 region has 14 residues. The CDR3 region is CASSEGRSLYEQYF. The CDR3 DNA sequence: TGTGCCAGCAGCGAGGGCCGGTCCCTCTACGAGCAGTACTTC.

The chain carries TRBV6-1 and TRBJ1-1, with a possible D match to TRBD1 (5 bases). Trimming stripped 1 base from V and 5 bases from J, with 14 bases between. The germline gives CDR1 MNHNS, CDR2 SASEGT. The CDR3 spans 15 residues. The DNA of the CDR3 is TGTGCCAGCAGTGAAGTAGGGGTCAGGGAGACTGAAGCTTTCTTT. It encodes CASSEVGVRETEAFF.

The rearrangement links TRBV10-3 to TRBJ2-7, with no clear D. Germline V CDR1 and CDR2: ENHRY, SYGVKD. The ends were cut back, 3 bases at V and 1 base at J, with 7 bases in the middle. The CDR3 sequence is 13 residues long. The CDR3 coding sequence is TGTGCCATCAGTGAAGGGCCTTCCTACGAGCAGTACTTC. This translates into CAISEGPSYEQYF.

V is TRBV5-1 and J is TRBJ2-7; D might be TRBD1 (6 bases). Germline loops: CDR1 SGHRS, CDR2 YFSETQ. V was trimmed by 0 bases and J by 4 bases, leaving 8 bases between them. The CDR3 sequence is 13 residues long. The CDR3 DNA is TGCGCCAGCAGCTTGGACAGGGAGTACGAGCAGTACTTC. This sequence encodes CASSLDREYEQYF.

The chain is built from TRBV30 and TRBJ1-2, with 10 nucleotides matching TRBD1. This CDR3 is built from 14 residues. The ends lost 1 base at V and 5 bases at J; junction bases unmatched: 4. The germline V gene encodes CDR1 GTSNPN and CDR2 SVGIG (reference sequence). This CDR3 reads CAWSEDRGGYGYTF. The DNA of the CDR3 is TGTGCCTGGAGTGAGGACAGGGGGGGTTATGGCTACACCTTC.

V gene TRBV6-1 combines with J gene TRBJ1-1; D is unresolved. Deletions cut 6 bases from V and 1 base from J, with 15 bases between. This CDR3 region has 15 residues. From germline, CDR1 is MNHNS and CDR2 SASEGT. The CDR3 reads CASSRDPVGNTEAFF. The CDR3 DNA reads TGTGCCAGCAGCCGAGACCCCGTTGGGAACACTGAAGCTTTCTTT.

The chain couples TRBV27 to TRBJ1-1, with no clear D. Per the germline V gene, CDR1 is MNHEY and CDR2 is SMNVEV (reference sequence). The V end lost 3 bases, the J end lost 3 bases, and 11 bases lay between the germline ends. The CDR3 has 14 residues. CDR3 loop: CASSLMLGDTEAFF. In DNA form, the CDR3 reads TGTGCCAGCAGTTTGATGTTAGGAGACACTGAAGCTTTCTTT.

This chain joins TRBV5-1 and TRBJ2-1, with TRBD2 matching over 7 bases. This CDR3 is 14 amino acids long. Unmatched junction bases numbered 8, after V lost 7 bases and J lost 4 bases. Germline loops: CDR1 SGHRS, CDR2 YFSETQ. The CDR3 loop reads CASRGDHSYNEQFF. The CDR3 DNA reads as TGCGCCAGCCGGGGGGACCACTCGTACAATGAGCAGTTCTTC.

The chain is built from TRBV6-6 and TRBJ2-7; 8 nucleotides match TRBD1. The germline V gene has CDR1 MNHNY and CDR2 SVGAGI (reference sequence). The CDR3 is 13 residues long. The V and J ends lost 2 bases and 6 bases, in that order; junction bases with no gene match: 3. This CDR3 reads CASSYGQGAEQYF. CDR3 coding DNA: TGTGCCAGCAGTTACGGTCAGGGGGCCGAGCAGTACTTC.

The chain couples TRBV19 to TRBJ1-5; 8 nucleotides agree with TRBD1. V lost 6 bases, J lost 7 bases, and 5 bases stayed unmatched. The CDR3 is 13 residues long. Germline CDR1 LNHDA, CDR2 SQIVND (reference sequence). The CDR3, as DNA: TGTGCCAGTAGACCGACAGGGGTACAGCCCCAGCATTTT. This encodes CASRPTGVQPQHF.

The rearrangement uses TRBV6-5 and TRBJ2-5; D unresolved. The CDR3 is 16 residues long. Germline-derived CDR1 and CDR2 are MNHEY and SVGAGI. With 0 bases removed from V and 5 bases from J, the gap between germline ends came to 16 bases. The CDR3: CASSYSGSSRTETQYF. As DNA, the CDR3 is TGTGCCAGCAGTTACTCCGGAAGCTCACGGACGGAGACCCAGTACTTC.

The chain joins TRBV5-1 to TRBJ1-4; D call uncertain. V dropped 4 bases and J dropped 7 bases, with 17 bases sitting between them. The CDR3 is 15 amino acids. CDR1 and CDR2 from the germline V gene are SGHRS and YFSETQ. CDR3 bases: TGCGCCAGCAGCCGCGCCCCCGTCCGAACTGAAAAACTGTTTTTT. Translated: CASSRAPVRTEKLFF.

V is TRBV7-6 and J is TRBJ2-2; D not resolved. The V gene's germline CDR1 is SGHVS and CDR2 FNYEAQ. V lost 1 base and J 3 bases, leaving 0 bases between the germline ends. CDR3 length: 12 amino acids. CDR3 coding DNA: TGTGCCAGCAGCTTAGACACCGGGGAGCTGTTTTTT. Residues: CASSLDTGELFF.